This TCR beta chain originates from a study of human T cells and chemical hapten exposure. About the research overall: Donors were sensitized with 2% DPC on the upper inner arm. The study enrolled mostly female patients with alopecia areata, totalis or universalis.

The time point denotes: pre-sensitization, week 0. Treatment denoted: therapeutic diphenylcyclopropenone sensitization with weekly scalp DPC. CDR1 is SGHTA, CDR2 FQGNSA, per germline. Unmatched junction bases numbered 4, after V lost 1 base and J lost 7 bases. This CDR3 has 15 residues. MiXCR was run by TCRdb on the RACE reads, yielding one entry per CDR3 protein. The data contain under 200,000 distinct CDR3 sequences, almost 30% of them singletons. This TCR was recovered from a woman under 40 with alopecia areata. Some clones in this sample may be carry-over from other donors' samples. V usage is TRBV7-2 and J usage is TRBJ1-6, with 7 bases matching TRBD1. Sequencing was performed on whole blood, taken in connection with sensitization to the hapten diphenylcyclopropenone (DPC). This CDR3 is CASSLEKGANSPLHF. In DNA form, the CDR3 reads TGTGCCAGCAGCTTAGAAAAGGGGGCCAATTCACCCCTCCACTTT. Supplemented by reference TRBV7-2 and TRBJ1-6, the full variable domain reads GAGVSQSPSNKVTEKGKDVELRCDPISGHTALYWYRQSLGQGLEFLIYFQGNSAPDKSGLPSDRFSAERTGGSVSTLTIQRTQQEDSAVYLCASSLEKGANSPLHFGNGTRLTVT.